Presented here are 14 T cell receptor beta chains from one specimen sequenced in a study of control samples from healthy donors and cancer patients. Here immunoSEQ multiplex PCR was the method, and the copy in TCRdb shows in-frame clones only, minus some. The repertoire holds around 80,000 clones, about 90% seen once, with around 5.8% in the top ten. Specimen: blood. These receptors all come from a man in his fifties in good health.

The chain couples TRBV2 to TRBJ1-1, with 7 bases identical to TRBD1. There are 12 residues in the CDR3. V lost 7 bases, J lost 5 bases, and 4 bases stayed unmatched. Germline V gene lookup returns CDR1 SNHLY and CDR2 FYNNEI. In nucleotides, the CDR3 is TGTGCCAGCAAACAGGGGATAACTGAAGCTTTCTTT. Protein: CASKQGITEAFF.

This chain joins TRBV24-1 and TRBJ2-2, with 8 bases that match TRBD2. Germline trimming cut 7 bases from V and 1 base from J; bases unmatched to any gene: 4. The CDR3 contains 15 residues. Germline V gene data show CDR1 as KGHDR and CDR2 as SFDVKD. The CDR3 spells CATRDGGVNTGELFF. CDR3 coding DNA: TGTGCCACCAGAGACGGGGGGGTGAACACCGGGGAGCTGTTTTTT.

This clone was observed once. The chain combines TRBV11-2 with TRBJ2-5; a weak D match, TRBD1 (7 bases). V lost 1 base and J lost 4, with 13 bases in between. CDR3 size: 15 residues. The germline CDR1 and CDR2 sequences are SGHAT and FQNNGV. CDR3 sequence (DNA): TGTGCCAGCAGCTTAGGGGCGGGACAGCTAGAGACCCAGTACTTC. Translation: CASSLGAGQLETQYF.

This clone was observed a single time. CDR3 loop: CASSSRQGLQPQHF. CDR3 sequence (DNA): TGTGCCAGCAGTTCCAGACAGGGGCTTCAGCCCCAGCATTTT. This chain uses TRBV6-5 with TRBJ1-5; 8 positions match TRBD1. The germline gives CDR1 MNHEY, CDR2 SVGAGI. J was trimmed by 6 bases and V by 4 bases; bases with no gene match: 5. The CDR3 loop spans 14 amino acids.

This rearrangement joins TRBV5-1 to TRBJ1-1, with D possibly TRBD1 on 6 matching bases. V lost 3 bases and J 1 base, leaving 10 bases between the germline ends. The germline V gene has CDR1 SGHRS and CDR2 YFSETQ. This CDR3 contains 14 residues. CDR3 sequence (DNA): TGCGCCAGCAGCTCAGTGACAGGGAACACTGAAGCTTTCTTT. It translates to CASSSVTGNTEAFF.

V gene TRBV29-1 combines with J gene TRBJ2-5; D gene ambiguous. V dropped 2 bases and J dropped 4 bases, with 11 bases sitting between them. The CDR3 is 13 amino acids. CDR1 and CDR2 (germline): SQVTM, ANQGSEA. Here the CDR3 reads CSVERPGTETQYF. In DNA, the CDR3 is TGCAGCGTTGAAAGGCCAGGAACAGAGACCCAGTACTTC. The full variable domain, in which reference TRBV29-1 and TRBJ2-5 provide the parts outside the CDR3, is SAVISQKPSRDICQRGTSLTIQCQVDSQVTMMFWYRQQPGQSLTLIATANQGSEATYESGFVIDKFPISRPNLTFSTLTVSNMSPEDSSIYLCSVERPGTETQYFGPGTRLLVL.

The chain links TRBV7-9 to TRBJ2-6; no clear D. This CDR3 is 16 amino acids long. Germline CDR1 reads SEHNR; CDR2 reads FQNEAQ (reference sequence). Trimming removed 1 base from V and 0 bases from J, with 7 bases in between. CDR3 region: CASSLGKLSGANVLTF. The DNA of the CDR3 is TGTGCCAGCAGCTTAGGGAAACTCTCTGGGGCCAACGTCCTGACTTTC.

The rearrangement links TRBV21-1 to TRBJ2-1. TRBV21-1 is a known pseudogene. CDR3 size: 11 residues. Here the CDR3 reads CASSKNNEQFF. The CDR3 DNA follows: TGTGCCAGCAGCAAAAACAATGAGCAGTTCTTC.

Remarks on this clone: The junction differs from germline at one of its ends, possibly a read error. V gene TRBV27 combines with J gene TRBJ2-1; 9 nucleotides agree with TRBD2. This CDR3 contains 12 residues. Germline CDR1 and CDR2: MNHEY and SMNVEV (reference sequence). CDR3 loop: CASSFRGGELVF. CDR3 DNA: TGTGCCAGCAGTTTTCGCGGGGGGGAACTTGTCTTC.

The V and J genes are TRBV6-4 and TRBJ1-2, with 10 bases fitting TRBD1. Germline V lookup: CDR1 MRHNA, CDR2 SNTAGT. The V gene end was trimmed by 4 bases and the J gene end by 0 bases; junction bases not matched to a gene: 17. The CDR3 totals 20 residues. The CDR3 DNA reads TGTGCCAGCAGTGTCTGGAACGACAGGGGGCGTAACTCTACTAACTATGGCTACACCTTC. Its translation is CASSVWNDRGRNSTNYGYTF.

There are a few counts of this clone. This chain's CDR3 is CASSQVVKAHPNTEAFF. CDR3 nucleotides: TGCGCCAGCAGCCAAGTGGTTAAGGCCCACCCGAACACTGAAGCTTTCTTT. V is TRBV4-1 and J is TRBJ1-1; D remains unclear. In germline, CDR1 is MGHRA, CDR2 YSYEKL. V lost 1 base, J lost 1 base, and 16 bases lay in between. The length of the CDR3 is 17 residues.

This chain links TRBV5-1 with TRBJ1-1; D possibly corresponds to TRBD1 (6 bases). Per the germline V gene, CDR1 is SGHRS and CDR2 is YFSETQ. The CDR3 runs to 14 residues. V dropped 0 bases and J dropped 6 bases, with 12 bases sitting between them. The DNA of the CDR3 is TGCGCCAGCAGCTTGGTCGCAGGGGACCCTGAAGCTTTCTTT. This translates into CASSLVAGDPEAFF.

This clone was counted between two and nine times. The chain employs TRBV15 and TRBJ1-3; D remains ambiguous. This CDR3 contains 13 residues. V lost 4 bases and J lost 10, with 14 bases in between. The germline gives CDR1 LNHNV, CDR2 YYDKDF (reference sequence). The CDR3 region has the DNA TGTGCCACCAGCACGGGCGATGGTGTGACCATATATTTT. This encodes CATSTGDGVTIYF.

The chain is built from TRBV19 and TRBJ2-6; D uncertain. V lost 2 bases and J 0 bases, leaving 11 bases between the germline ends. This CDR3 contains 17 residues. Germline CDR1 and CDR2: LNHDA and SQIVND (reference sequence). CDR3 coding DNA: TGTGCCAGTAGTATAATGGCGGCTTCCTCTGGGGCCAACGTCCTGACTTTC. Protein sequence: CASSIMAASSGANVLTF.